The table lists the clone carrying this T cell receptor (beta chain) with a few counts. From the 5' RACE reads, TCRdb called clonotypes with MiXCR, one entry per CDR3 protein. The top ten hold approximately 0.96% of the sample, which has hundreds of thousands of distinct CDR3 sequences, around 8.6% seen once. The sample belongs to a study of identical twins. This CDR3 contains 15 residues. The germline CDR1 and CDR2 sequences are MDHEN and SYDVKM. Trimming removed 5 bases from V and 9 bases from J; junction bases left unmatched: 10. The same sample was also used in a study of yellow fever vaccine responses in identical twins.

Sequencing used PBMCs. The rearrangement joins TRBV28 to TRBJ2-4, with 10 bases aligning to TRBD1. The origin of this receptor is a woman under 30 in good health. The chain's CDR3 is CASSPGRQGAIIQYF. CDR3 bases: TGTGCCAGCAGTCCGGGACGACAGGGGGCTATCATTCAGTACTTC.